Shown below are 19 T cell receptor beta chains from a single sample sequenced in a study of blood T cell repertoires in COVID-19. Using immunoSEQ multiplex PCR, the repertoire was profiled, and TCRdb retains in-frame clones only, with some absent. The repertoire has some 120,000 clones, around 80% of them found once; the top ten carry about 4%. Sequencing was carried out using peripheral blood. The receptors stem from a woman in her 50s with acute or convalescent COVID-19.

The genes are TRBV7-9 and TRBJ2-3; 7 bases match TRBD1. This CDR3 region has 15 residues. V shed 5 bases and J 1 base; nucleotides not matched to a gene: 6. The V gene's germline CDR1 is SEHNR and CDR2 FQNEAQ (reference sequence). CDR3 protein: CASSPAGTGTDTQYF. CDR3 DNA sequence: TGTGCCAGCAGCCCAGCCGGGACAGGCACAGATACGCAGTATTTT.

The CDR3 DNA is TGCAGCGTTCTCGACAGGGTTTGCACCTTC. Its protein product is CSVLDRVCTF. The chain carries TRBV29-1 and TRBJ1-2, with 7 positions matching TRBD1. Germline V gene sequence: CDR1 SQVTM, CDR2 ANQGSEA. The J segment lost 13 bases and the V segment lost 5 bases, leaving 7 bases of the junction unmatched. The CDR3 is 10 residues long. The whole variable domain, remainder taken from reference TRBV29-1 and TRBJ1-2, is SAVISQKPSRDICQRGTSLTIQCQVDSQVTMMFWYRQQPGQSLTLIATANQGSEATYESGFVIDKFPISRPNLTFSTLTVSNMSPEDSSIYLCSVLDRVCTFGSGTRLTVV.

The chain employs TRBV12-3 or TRBV12-4 and TRBJ2-5, with a weak D call TRBD1 (5 bases). The CDR3 spans 13 residues. The V gene lost 7 bases and the J gene lost 2 bases, with 11 bases spanning the gap. In DNA form, the CDR3 reads TGTGCCAGCAAACGACAGACACAAGAGACCCAGTACTTC. It encodes CASKRQTQETQYF.

The rearrangement links TRBV29-1 to TRBJ2-3; a weak D match, TRBD1 (6 bases). Germline CDR1 is SQVTM and CDR2 is ANQGSEA. Trimming removed 1 base from V and 6 bases from J, with 23 bases in between. The CDR3 totals 17 residues. CDR3 sequence: CSVEGVLSGEVWDTQYF. The CDR3 bases are TGCAGCGTTGAAGGGGTGCTGTCAGGGGAAGTGTGGGATACGCAGTATTTT.

The rearrangement joins TRBV5-1 to TRBJ2-1, with 9 nucleotides matching TRBD2. The CDR3 is made up of 15 amino acids. V shed 0 bases and J 5 bases; nucleotides not matched to a gene: 3. The germline gives CDR1 SGHRS, CDR2 YFSETQ. CDR3 sequence: CASSLGGLAHNEQFF. The CDR3 DNA reads as TGCGCCAGCAGCTTGGGGGGACTAGCCCACAATGAGCAGTTCTTC.

The chain carries TRBV5-1 and TRBJ2-2; 11 bases are a match to TRBD2. V lost 0 bases to trimming and J lost 5 bases; unmatched junction nucleotides: 3. The CDR3 is 16 residues long. Germline V lookup: CDR1 SGHRS, CDR2 YFSETQ. In nucleotides, the CDR3 is TGCGCCAGCAGCTTGGTACTAGCGGGGGAGACCGGGGAGCTGTTTTTT. Translation: CASSLVLAGETGELFF.

As regards this clone: One end of the junction varies from germline; a read error may be responsible. This sequence joins TRBV7-7 and TRBJ2-7; 11 bases are a match to TRBD1. The CDR3 consists of 13 residues. The V gene's germline CDR1 is SSHAT and CDR2 FNYEAQ (reference sequence). The CDR3 nucleotides read TGTGCTAGCAGCCGGGACAGGGGGAACGAGCAGTACTTC. Protein sequence: CASSRDRGNEQYF.

The chain is built from TRBV6-6 and TRBJ1-2, with D maybe TRBD1 (5 bases). Germline loops: CDR1 MNHNY, CDR2 SVGAGI (reference sequence). The V end lost 0 bases, the J end lost 2 bases, and 13 bases lay between the germline ends. CDR3 length: 16 residues. The CDR3 is CASSYSTATKNYGYTF. DNA for the CDR3: TGTGCCAGCAGTTACTCGACAGCTACTAAAAACTATGGCTACACCTTC.

This chain joins TRBV7-9 and TRBJ1-4; D is possibly TRBD1 (6 bases). Germline V CDR1 and CDR2: SEHNR, FQNEAQ (reference sequence). The V end was cut by 0 bases, the J end by 8 bases, with 10 bases between. The CDR3 has 14 residues. CDR3 sequence reads: CASSLAQGGEKLFF. CDR3 DNA: TGTGCCAGCAGCTTAGCACAGGGCGGCGAAAAACTGTTTTTT.

This rearrangement joins TRBV7-8 to TRBJ1-5; TRBD1 aligns across 8 bases. Trimming removed 2 bases from V and 9 bases from J; junction bases left unmatched: 6. This CDR3 comprises 14 residues. Germline CDR1 and CDR2: SGHVS and FQNEAQ. The CDR3 nucleotides are TGTGCCAGCAGCTTACTACAGGGGGGGAGGCCCCAGCATTTT. It translates to CASSLLQGGRPQHF. The entire variable domain, with the rest obtained from reference TRBV7-8 and TRBJ1-5, is as follows: GAGVSQSPRYKVAKRGQDVALRCDPISGHVSLFWYQQALGQGPEFLTYFQNEAQLDKSGLPSDRFFAERPEGSVSTLKIQRTQQEDSAVYLCASSLLQGGRPQHFGDGTRLSIL.

The gene calls are TRBV15 and TRBJ2-3, with TRBD2 matching over 14 bases. Trimming at V came to 1 base and at J to 6 bases, leaving 6 bases not matched to a gene. CDR1 and CDR2 (germline): LNHNV, YYDKDF (reference sequence). This CDR3 spans 17 amino acids. CDR3 bases: TGTGCCACCAGCAGAGGGGGGACTAGCGGGAGAGCGGATACGCAGTATTTT. This encodes CATSRGGTSGRADTQYF.

V gene TRBV28 combines with J gene TRBJ1-4; D may be TRBD1 (5 bases). CDR1 MDHEN and CDR2 SYDVKM come from the germline V gene. The CDR3 extends over 15 amino acids. The germline V and J ends were trimmed by 6 bases and 0 bases, with 11 bases remaining between them. The CDR3 DNA is TGTGCCAGCAGAAGGGGCCGGGCAACTAATGAAAAACTGTTTTTT. Translation gives CASRRGRATNEKLFF.

The CDR3 sequence: CASSKTGTGPGNTIYF. CDR3 nucleotides: TGTGCCAGCAGTAAGACCGGGACAGGGCCTGGAAACACCATATATTTT. This chain connects TRBV9 to TRBJ1-3; TRBD1 agrees at 9 bases. The CDR3 has 16 amino acids. The germline gives CDR1 SGDLS, CDR2 YYNGEE. Unmatched junction bases numbered 8, after V lost 5 bases and J lost 2 bases.

The chain is built from TRBV5-6 and TRBJ1-2; D is unclear. The germline V gene encodes CDR1 SGHDT and CDR2 YYEEEE. Trimming cost V 0 bases and J 2 bases, with 5 bases left between them. The CDR3 sequence is 13 residues long. The CDR3 DNA sequence: TGTGCCAGCAGCTTGGTAACAAACTATGGCTACACCTTC. This translates into CASSLVTNYGYTF.

V and J are TRBV10-1 and TRBJ2-7; D uncertain. Germline loops: CDR1 WNHNN, CDR2 SYGVQD (reference sequence). This CDR3 has 13 amino acids. Between the trimmed V and J ends, which lost 3 bases and 3 bases, there was a span of 9 bases. This CDR3 is CASSEDSYYEQYF. The CDR3 nucleotides read TGCGCCAGCAGTGAAGACTCATACTACGAGCAGTACTTC.

This clone was seen a few times. The chain employs TRBV28 and TRBJ1-4; D is possibly TRBD1 (6 bases). Germline assignment: CDR1 MDHEN and CDR2 SYDVKM. The CDR3 has 15 amino acids. The germline V and J ends were trimmed by 8 bases and 6 bases, with 19 bases remaining between them. The CDR3, as DNA: TGTGCCAGCCGGACAGAGGACAGATTGGATGAAAAACTGTTTTTT. Its translation: CASRTEDRLDEKLFF. The variable domain in full, completed from reference TRBV28 and TRBJ1-4, reads DVKVTQSSRYLVKRTGEKVFLECVQDMDHENMFWYRQDPGLGLRLIYFSYDVKMKEKGDIPEGYSVSREKKERFSLILESASTNQTSMYLCASRTEDRLDEKLFFGSGTQLSVL.

The V and J genes are TRBV7-9 and TRBJ1-6, with 8 nucleotides matching TRBD1. With 5 bases clipped from V and 10 bases from J, the junction kept 10 bases outside the gene matches. Germline CDR1 SEHNR, CDR2 FQNEAQ (reference sequence). CDR3 length: 15 amino acids. The CDR3 sequence: CASSLDRVLQSPLHF. The CDR3 DNA sequence: TGTGCCAGCAGCCTGGACAGGGTTCTACAGTCACCCCTCCACTTT.

This chain joins TRBV3-1 (or the pseudogene TRBV3-2) and TRBJ2-2; D not resolved. With 4 bases removed from V and 5 bases from J, the gap between germline ends came to 11 bases. Germline CDR1 LGHDT, CDR2 YNNKEL (reference sequence). CDR3 length: 14 amino acids. In DNA form, the CDR3 reads TGTGCCAGCAGCCTCACTTTGCGAACCGGGGAGCTGTTTTTT. Its translation is CASSLTLRTGELFF.

This clone was detected once. The DNA of the CDR3 is TGTGCCAGCAGCGAAACCGCGGGGGTTTACAATGAGCAGTTCTTC. Protein: CASSETAGVYNEQFF. The V gene is TRBV7-9, the J gene TRBJ2-1, with 7 positions matching TRBD2. The germline gives CDR1 SEHNR, CDR2 FQNEAQ (reference sequence). V lost 5 bases, J lost 4 bases, and 8 bases stayed unmatched. This CDR3 contains 15 residues.